The 21 T cell receptor beta chains below come from one sample, sequenced in a study of blood T cell repertoires in COVID-19. Here immunoSEQ multiplex PCR was the method, and the copy in TCRdb shows in-frame clones only, minus some. The data hold 35,000 to 45,000 clones, with around four fifths observed a single time. Sequenced input: peripheral blood. Every receptor here comes from a man aged 50 or older with active COVID-19.

The V call is TRBV7-9, the J call TRBJ1-1; maybe TRBD1 (6 bases). Germline loops: CDR1 SEHNR, CDR2 FQNEAQ (reference sequence). Trimming left V 0 bases short and J 7 bases short, with 9 bases between. The CDR3 has 13 residues. In DNA form, the CDR3 reads TGTGCCAGCAGCTTAGCCAGGGGAAATGAAGCTTTCTTT. Protein sequence: CASSLARGNEAFF. Full variable domain (remainder filled in from reference TRBV7-9 and TRBJ1-1): DTGVSQNPRHKITKRGQNVTFRCDPISEHNRLYWYRQTLGQGPEFLTYFQNEAQLEKSRLLSDRFSAERPKGSFSTLEIQRTEQGDSAMYLCASSLARGNEAFFGQGTRLTVV.

V is TRBV19 and J is TRBJ1-1; D is unclear. The CDR3 loop spans 11 amino acids. The germline V gene has CDR1 LNHDA and CDR2 SQIVND (reference sequence). Trimming cost V 6 bases and J 5 bases, with 7 bases left between them. CDR3 sequence (DNA): TGTGCCAGTAGGACGGGGACTGAAGCTTTCTTT. Residues: CASRTGTEAFF.

The rearrangement uses TRBV12-3 or TRBV12-4 and TRBJ1-6; no clear D gene. The CDR3 runs to 13 residues. Trimming left V 6 bases short and J 8 bases short, with 11 bases between. The CDR3 DNA reads TGTGCCAGCAGCTTTCGAGGAGATTCACCCCTCCACTTT. Translating gives CASSFRGDSPLHF.

This chain uses TRBV18 with TRBJ1-1; D uncertain. This CDR3 has 16 residues. The ends were cut back, 1 base at V and 1 base at J, with 13 bases in the middle. Per germline, CDR1 KGHSH and CDR2 LQKENI. The CDR3 region is CASSPQRSRSNTEAFF. The CDR3 bases are TGTGCCAGCTCACCACAGAGGAGCCGCTCGAACACTGAAGCTTTCTTT.

This clone was seen a few times. The chain uses TRBV30 and TRBJ2-2; 7 bases are shared with TRBD1. CDR1 is GTSNPN, CDR2 SVGIG, per germline (reference sequence). V lost 2 bases and J lost 3; bases outside the gene matches: 3. This CDR3 has 14 amino acids. The CDR3 DNA reads as TGTGCCTGGAGTCTAGGGGGCGACACCGGGGAGCTGTTTTTT. Its protein is CAWSLGGDTGELFF.

This chain joins TRBV9 and TRBJ2-1, with 8 bases that match TRBD2. Trimming removed 2 bases from V and 3 bases from J; junction bases left unmatched: 4. Germline CDR1 is SGDLS and CDR2 is YYNGEE. The CDR3 has 15 amino acids. The CDR3 is CASSVFAGGYNEQFF. The CDR3 nucleotides are TGTGCCAGCAGCGTGTTCGCGGGAGGCTACAATGAGCAGTTCTTC.

There are a few counts of this clone. The chain combines TRBV2 with TRBJ1-1; TRBD1 aligns across 10 bases. The CDR3 length is 14 residues. V lost 4 bases to trimming and J lost 5 bases; unmatched junction nucleotides: 4. Per germline, CDR1 SNHLY and CDR2 FYNNEI. The CDR3 sequence is CASSGTGGWTEAFF. The CDR3 bases are TGTGCCAGCAGTGGGACAGGGGGGTGGACTGAAGCTTTCTTT.

The CDR3 loop reads CASSLVGGSVAGELFF. Written as DNA, the CDR3 is TGTGCCAGCAGCTTAGTGGGGGGGAGCGTCGCCGGGGAGCTGTTTTTT. The J gene is TRBJ2-2, the V gene TRBV7-6; 7 nucleotides align to TRBD2. V lost 1 base to trimming and J lost 6 bases; unmatched junction nucleotides: 8. The germline gives CDR1 SGHVS, CDR2 FNYEAQ. CDR3 size: 16 residues. The full variable domain, rest sourced from reference TRBV7-6 and TRBJ2-2, is GAGVSQSPRYKVTKRGQDVALRCDPISGHVSLYWYRQALGQGPEFLTYFNYEAQQDKSGLPNDRFSAERPEGSISTLTIQRTEQRDSAMYRCASSLVGGSVAGELFFGEGSRLTVL.

CDR3 coding DNA: TGTGCCTGGAGGGTCCGGGACAGAGAGACCGGGGAGCTGTTTTTT. Amino acids: CAWRVRDRETGELFF. This chain links TRBV30 with TRBJ2-2; 7 bases match TRBD1. In germline, CDR1 is GTSNPN, CDR2 SVGIG (reference sequence). Trimming removed 3 bases from V and 5 bases from J; junction bases left unmatched: 9. The CDR3 contains 15 residues.

This clone was found once. The chain joins TRBV10-3 to TRBJ2-3; possible D gene TRBD2, 5 bases. The CDR3 totals 16 residues. V gave up 10 bases and J gave up 3 bases, with 23 bases separating them. Germline lookup yields CDR1 ENHRY and CDR2 SYGVKD. Here the CDR3 reads CATQARLGGGTDTQYF. DNA of the CDR3: TGTGCCACCCAGGCAAGGTTAGGAGGTGGGACAGATACGCAGTATTTT.

The rearrangement links TRBV6-5 to TRBJ2-1; 9 bases map to TRBD1. The V and J ends lost 2 bases and 6 bases, in that order; junction bases with no gene match: 8. The CDR3 length is 16 residues. Germline V gene lookup returns CDR1 MNHEY and CDR2 SVGAGI. Here the CDR3 DNA reads TGTGCCAGCAGTTACAGGGGGACAGGGACGAGCAATGAGCAGTTCTTC. Translating it yields CASSYRGTGTSNEQFF.

This chain links TRBV7-9 with TRBJ2-5; a possible D gene is TRBD2 (7 bases). Per the germline V gene, CDR1 is SEHNR and CDR2 is FQNEAQ (reference sequence). The CDR3 has 15 residues. V was shortened by 1 base and J by 7 bases, with 16 bases between the two germline ends. The CDR3: CASSLERGAPLTQYF. The CDR3 DNA reads TGTGCCAGCAGCTTAGAACGGGGGGCCCCCCTGACCCAGTACTTC.

The chain carries TRBV7-3 and TRBJ2-5; TRBD1 matches at 7 bases. In germline, CDR1 is SGHTA, CDR2 FQGTGA. This CDR3 contains 15 residues. The V gene end was trimmed by 1 base and the J gene end by 5 bases; junction bases not matched to a gene: 7. The CDR3 bases are TGTGCCAGCAGCTTAAGGGGGAACAGGGGTGAGACCCAGTACTTC. It yields the protein CASSLRGNRGETQYF.

V usage is TRBV12-3 or TRBV12-4 and J usage is TRBJ2-1; D is possibly TRBD1 (5 bases). V was clipped by 3 bases and J by 5 bases, with 5 bases between them. The CDR3 contains 12 residues. The CDR3 protein is CASSLGHNEQFF. CDR3 nucleotides: TGTGCCAGCAGTTTGGGGCACAATGAGCAGTTCTTC.

This clone has a single count. The chain recombines TRBV1 with TRBJ2-2; the D segment call TRBD1 is taken from the table without a DNA check. TRBV1 is marked as a pseudogene. CDR3 size: 19 residues. In DNA, the CDR3 is TGCACCAGCAGCCTATTCCTAACAGGGGGCCGGTCGAACACCGGGGAGCTGTTTTTT. Protein sequence: CTSSLFLTGGRSNTGELFF.

The rearrangement links TRBV3-1 (or the pseudogene TRBV3-2) to TRBJ2-1; D gene ambiguous. The CDR3 runs 15 residues. Germline V CDR1 and CDR2: LGHDT, YNNKEL (reference sequence). The ends were cut back, 1 base at V and 7 bases at J, with 14 bases in the middle. CDR3 in amino acids: CASSQGSSLGNEQFF. CDR3 nucleotide sequence: TGTGCCAGCAGCCAAGGGAGTAGCCTCGGGAATGAGCAGTTCTTC.

This sequence joins TRBV5-4 and TRBJ2-7; 7 nucleotides line up with TRBD1. Trimming removed 2 bases from V and 3 bases from J; junction bases left unmatched: 5. Germline lookup yields CDR1 SGHNT and CDR2 YYREEE (reference sequence). The length of the CDR3 is 14 residues. CDR3 nucleotide sequence: TGTGCCAGCAGCTTTGACAGGGACCGCTACGAGCAGTACTTC. It specifies CASSFDRDRYEQYF.

The V and J genes are TRBV14 and TRBJ2-3; perhaps TRBD1 as D (6 bases). Trimming took off 2 bases at V and 1 base at J, with 16 bases between the two ends. Germline loops: CDR1 SGHDN, CDR2 FVKESK. CDR3 length equals 17 residues. CDR3 amino acids: CASSQTTGILGTDTQYF. CDR3 DNA sequence: TGTGCCAGCAGCCAAACGACAGGTATATTGGGCACAGATACGCAGTATTTT.

The chain links TRBV18 to TRBJ2-5, with 11 bases matching TRBD1. This CDR3 spans 15 amino acids. Germline V gene lookup returns CDR1 KGHSH and CDR2 LQKENI. V dropped 6 bases and J dropped 4; count of bases not matched to a gene: 7. CDR3 amino acids: CASSGDRGRAETQYF. DNA of the CDR3: TGTGCCAGCTCGGGGGACAGGGGGAGAGCAGAGACCCAGTACTTC.

The chain has TRBV7-2 and TRBJ2-5; 8 bases align to TRBD1. This CDR3 has 14 residues. The J segment lost 4 bases and the V segment lost 3 bases, leaving 4 bases of the junction unmatched. CDR1 and CDR2 (germline): SGHTA, FQGNSA. The CDR3 bases are TGTGCCAGCAGCTTGCAGGGGGCGCGAGAGACCCAGTACTTC. Protein product: CASSLQGARETQYF.

The chain has TRBV28 and TRBJ1-5, with D tentatively TRBD1 (5 bases). This CDR3 spans 15 amino acids. V was trimmed by 6 bases and J by 3 bases, leaving 15 bases between them. CDR1 is MDHEN, CDR2 SYDVKM, per germline. The CDR3 reads CASSPGHNANQPQHF. As DNA, the CDR3 is TGTGCCAGCAGCCCCGGACATAACGCCAATCAGCCCCAGCATTTT. The full variable domain, its missing parts supplied by reference TRBV28 and TRBJ1-5, is DVKVTQSSRYLVKRTGEKVFLECVQDMDHENMFWYRQDPGLGLRLIYFSYDVKMKEKGDIPEGYSVSREKKERFSLILESASTNQTSMYLCASSPGHNANQPQHFGDGTRLSIL.